The 28 T cell receptor beta chains below all came from one sample that was sequenced in a study of T cells after yellow fever vaccination. TCRdb re-called the 5' RACE reads through MiXCR, storing one row per CDR3 protein. Of about 230,000 distinct CDR3 sequences listed, roughly 6.3% are singletons. The source material was CD4+ T cells sorted from PBMCs, sampled on the day of the yellow fever booster vaccination. The receptors come from a man aged 25 to 40 who received the YFV17D yellow fever vaccine.

This clonotype was seen repeatedly, ten times or more. The chain links TRBV20-1 to TRBJ2-7; tentative D call: TRBD2 (5 bases). This CDR3 comprises 14 residues. Germline V gene lookup returns CDR1 DFQATT and CDR2 SNEGSKA (reference sequence). V dropped 7 bases and J dropped 0 bases, with 16 bases sitting between them. The DNA of the CDR3 is TGCAGTGTCCAGAGGGTGGGAAGCTCCTACGAGCAGTACTTC. Its translation: CSVQRVGSSYEQYF.

This clonotype was found many times. The V and J genes are TRBV11-2 and TRBJ2-2; perhaps D is TRBD1 or TRBD2 (5 bases each). This CDR3 contains 16 residues. Between the trimmed V and J ends, which lost 6 bases and 1 base, there was a span of 15 bases. From germline, CDR1 is SGHAT and CDR2 FQNNGV. CDR3 amino acids: CASRFPGRKNTGELFF. The CDR3 DNA sequence: TGTGCCAGCAGATTTCCGGGACGGAAGAACACCGGGGAGCTGTTTTTT.

The rearrangement links TRBV20-1 to TRBJ2-1; D not certain. CDR1 and CDR2 from the germline V gene are DFQATT and SNEGSKA (reference sequence). This CDR3 is 12 amino acids long. Trimming stripped 4 bases from V and 4 bases from J, with 8 bases between. This CDR3 is CSAIQIYNEQFF. The CDR3 bases are TGCAGTGCTATCCAGATTTACAATGAGCAGTTCTTC.

The chain combines TRBV3-1 with TRBJ2-3; 8 bases fit TRBD1. J lost 2 bases, V lost 5 bases, and 6 bases had no gene match. CDR3 length: 15 residues. Germline-derived CDR1 and CDR2 are LGHDT and YNNKEL (reference sequence). CDR3 loop: CASSSRTGLTDTQYF. CDR3 nucleotides: TGTGCCAGCAGCTCCCGGACAGGGCTCACAGATACGCAGTATTTT.

This clonotype was seen repeatedly, ten times or more. The V and J genes are TRBV7-2 and TRBJ2-1, with 11 nucleotides matching TRBD2. CDR1 is SGHTA, CDR2 FQGNSA, per germline. The V segment lost 5 bases and the J segment 4 bases; nucleotides outside the gene matches: 4. This CDR3 is built from 15 residues. CDR3: CASSPTSGEYNEQFF. The CDR3 region has the DNA TGTGCCAGCAGCCCGACTAGCGGGGAGTACAATGAGCAGTTCTTC.

The chain recombines TRBV19 with TRBJ2-2, with D hard to call. CDR3 length equals 17 residues. Germline CDR1 is LNHDA and CDR2 is SQIVND (reference sequence). The germline V and J ends were trimmed by 0 bases and 0 bases, with 11 bases remaining between them. CDR3 amino acids: CASSIDPRRPNTGELFF. CDR3 nucleotides: TGTGCCAGTAGTATAGATCCGCGGAGACCGAACACCGGGGAGCTGTTTTTT.

There are many counts of this clonotype. The chain is built from TRBV29-1 and TRBJ2-1; TRBD2 matches at 11 bases. The germline CDR1 and CDR2 sequences are SQVTM and ANQGSEA. V shed 5 bases, J shed 6 bases, and the junction held 6 bases outside the gene matches. This CDR3 has 14 amino acids. The CDR3 DNA reads as TGCAGCGTTTTGAGACTAGCGGGACCCAATGAGCAGTTCTTC. Translating gives CSVLRLAGPNEQFF.

In this sample, this clonotype turned up many times. The chain carries TRBV12-3 or TRBV12-4 and TRBJ1-5, with unresolved D. The CDR3 has 14 residues. The ends were cut back, 5 bases at V and 2 bases at J, with 10 bases in the middle. The CDR3 bases are TGTGCCAGCAGTACGGACGGGCGCAATCAGCCCCAGCATTTT. Residues: CASSTDGRNQPQHF.

This clonotype was seen at least ten times. J is TRBJ2-4 and V is TRBV7-9, with 14 bases matching TRBD2. CDR3 size: 18 residues. Germline CDR1 and CDR2: SEHNR and FQNEAQ (reference sequence). After removal of 5 bases from V and 2 bases from J, the junction contained 8 bases not matched to a gene. The chain's CDR3 is CASSAGTSGSFTKNIQYF. CDR3 DNA sequence: TGTGCCAGCAGCGCCGGGACTAGCGGGAGTTTTACCAAAAACATTCAGTACTTC.

At least ten counts were recorded for this clonotype. The chain has TRBV7-2 and TRBJ2-5; D is perhaps TRBD2 (7 bases). The germline V gene has CDR1 SGHTA and CDR2 FQGNSA. The germline V and J ends were trimmed by 0 bases and 1 base, with 12 bases remaining between them. The CDR3 runs to 16 residues. The CDR3 region is CASSLAGGGPQETQYF. The CDR3 nucleotides are TGTGCCAGCAGCTTAGCAGGGGGAGGGCCCCAAGAGACCCAGTACTTC.

There are a few counts of this clonotype. This chain uses TRBV4-3 with TRBJ2-1; 10 positions agree with TRBD2. The CDR3 runs 16 residues. Germline V gene sequence: CDR1 LGHNA, CDR2 YSLEER. J lost 8 bases, V lost 0 bases, and 7 bases had no gene match. CDR3 protein: CASSQEPLAGVDEQFF. In DNA, the CDR3 is TGCGCCAGCAGCCAAGAACCCCTAGCGGGAGTCGATGAGCAGTTCTTC.

The chain couples TRBV19 to TRBJ1-1; TRBD1 aligns across 8 bases. The V gene end was trimmed by 6 bases and the J gene end by 1 base; junction bases not matched to a gene: 4. The germline gives CDR1 LNHDA, CDR2 SQIVND (reference sequence). The CDR3 contains 14 residues. Here the CDR3 reads CASRDTGGNTEAFF. As DNA, the CDR3 is TGTGCCAGTAGGGATACAGGGGGGAACACTGAAGCTTTCTTT.

The chain has TRBV20-1 and TRBJ1-1; D remains unclear. Per germline, CDR1 DFQATT and CDR2 SNEGSKA (reference sequence). The V end lost 0 bases, the J end lost 0 bases, and 14 bases lay between the germline ends. The CDR3 totals 16 residues. This chain's CDR3 is CSARDRYGKLNTEAFF. In nucleotides, the CDR3 is TGCAGTGCTAGAGATCGATACGGAAAATTGAACACTGAAGCTTTCTTT.

Worth noting for this clonotype: One base away lies a much larger clone, so this may be a sequencing read error. The chain couples TRBV5-1 to TRBJ2-5; maybe TRBD2 (6 bases). The CDR3 has 13 amino acids. The germline V gene encodes CDR1 SGHRS and CDR2 YFSETQ. The CDR3 sequence: CASGLPGGETQYF. Here the CDR3 DNA reads TGCGCCAGCGGCTTACCCGGGGGTGAGACCCAGTACTTC.

The CDR3, as DNA: TGTGCCAGCAGTTACTTGGGACTATACACAGATACGCAGTATTTT. It translates to CASSYLGLYTDTQYF. This sequence joins TRBV6-2 or TRBV6-3 and TRBJ2-3; 7 bases are a match to TRBD2. The CDR3 spans 15 residues. The germline CDR1 and CDR2 sequences are MNHEY and SVGEGT. Trimming removed 1 base from V and 2 bases from J; junction bases left unmatched: 3.

V gene TRBV5-1 combines with J gene TRBJ2-5; D may be TRBD2 (6 bases). CDR3 length equals 14 residues. Germline V CDR1 and CDR2: SGHRS, YFSETQ. The V end lost 1 base, the J end lost 1 base, and 8 bases lay between the germline ends. CDR3 amino acids: CASSLTSSQETQYF. For the CDR3, the DNA is TGCGCCAGCAGCTTGACTAGCAGCCAAGAGACCCAGTACTTC.

The chain uses TRBV2 and TRBJ2-1, with 11 bases lining up with TRBD2. CDR1 is SNHLY, CDR2 FYNNEI, per germline. This CDR3 comprises 14 residues. Trimming removed 6 bases from V and 5 bases from J; junction bases left unmatched: 3. The DNA for the CDR3 is TGTGCCAGCAGCGGGACTAGCGGCCACAATGAGCAGTTCTTC. Amino acids: CASSGTSGHNEQFF.

J is TRBJ2-1 and V is TRBV9, with 13 bases fitting TRBD2. Germline assignment: CDR1 SGDLS and CDR2 YYNGEE. Germline trimming cut 3 bases from V and 0 bases from J; bases unmatched to any gene: 3. The CDR3 sequence is 17 residues long. The chain's CDR3 is CASSGLAGGHSYNEQFF. CDR3 DNA sequence: TGTGCCAGCAGCGGACTAGCGGGAGGACACTCCTACAATGAGCAGTTCTTC.

The chain employs TRBV20-1 and TRBJ2-2; 10 positions agree with TRBD2. Germline V gene data show CDR1 as DFQATT and CDR2 as SNEGSKA (reference sequence). The CDR3 totals 17 residues. The CDR3: CCARDPSGSANTGELFF. In DNA, the CDR3 is TGCTGCGCTAGGGACCCTAGCGGGAGCGCGAACACCGGGGAGCTGTTTTTT.

V usage is TRBV7-2 and J usage is TRBJ2-2; D unclear. The CDR3 has 13 amino acids. Germline V CDR1 and CDR2: SGHTA, FQGNSA. Trimming took off 4 bases at V and 4 bases at J, with 7 bases between the two ends. The CDR3 is CASSSDRTGELFF. The CDR3 nucleotides are TGTGCCAGCAGCTCCGACCGCACCGGGGAGCTGTTTTTT.

The V gene is TRBV10-3, the J gene TRBJ2-1; TRBD2 matches at 10 bases. The CDR3 totals 12 residues. Looked up from germline, CDR1 is ENHRY and CDR2 is SYGVKD. J lost 16 bases, V lost 4 bases, and 7 bases had no gene match. CDR3 in DNA: TGTGCCATCAGTGGTTCTAGCGGGAGTTATTTCTTC. It yields the protein CAISGSSGSYFF.

This clonotype came up many times. The chain employs TRBV20-1 and TRBJ2-1, with 14 bases fitting TRBD2. Germline assignment: CDR1 DFQATT and CDR2 SNEGSKA (reference sequence). J lost 0 bases, V lost 4 bases, and 8 bases had no gene match. There are 18 residues in the CDR3. The CDR3 DNA reads as TGCAGTGCTAAGGGACTAGCGGGAGCGGCGAGCTCCTACAATGAGCAGTTCTTC. It specifies CSAKGLAGAASSYNEQFF.

The V call is TRBV7-2, the J call TRBJ2-1; the match to TRBD2 covers 10 bases. The V gene end was trimmed by 3 bases and the J gene end by 15 bases; junction bases not matched to a gene: 5. CDR3 length: 12 amino acids. The germline V gene encodes CDR1 SGHTA and CDR2 FQGNSA. The CDR3 loop is CASSLLGLALFF. The CDR3 coding sequence is TGTGCCAGCAGCTTGTTGGGACTAGCGTTGTTCTTC.

This clonotype was detected only a few times. The chain is built from TRBV6-2 or TRBV6-3 and TRBJ1-5; D ambiguous. V was clipped by 0 bases and J by 3 bases, with 12 bases between them. The CDR3 sequence is 16 residues long. CDR1 is MNHEY, CDR2 SVGEGT, per germline. CDR3 coding DNA: TGTGCCAGCAGTTACTCGGCGACCGTGTACAATCAGCCCCAGCATTTT. Residues: CASSYSATVYNQPQHF.

This clonotype was seen more than once but under ten times. The chain has TRBV3-1 and TRBJ2-2, with TRBD1 identical over 11 bases. The CDR3 is 14 residues long. Losses at the gene ends were 5 bases for V and 10 bases for J; bases not matched to a gene: 6. Germline CDR1 LGHDT, CDR2 YNNKEL (reference sequence). Here the CDR3 DNA reads TGTGCCAGCAGCTTGTGGACAGGGGGCGAGGAGCTGTTTTTT. This translates into CASSLWTGGEELFF.

The V call is TRBV25-1, the J call TRBJ1-1; a possible D gene is TRBD1 (5 bases). The germline gives CDR1 MGHDK, CDR2 SYGVNS. This CDR3 contains 14 residues. With 9 bases removed from V and 0 bases from J, the gap between germline ends came to 14 bases. The CDR3 DNA reads as TGTGCCAGGCCGTGGGGCGCGTTGAACACTGAAGCTTTCTTT. Its protein product is CARPWGALNTEAFF.

This clonotype was counted a few times. This chain connects TRBV11-1 to TRBJ2-7, with D hard to call. V was pared by 5 bases and J by 6 bases, with 11 bases between. The CDR3 runs to 12 residues. The germline gives CDR1 SGHAT, CDR2 FQDESV (reference sequence). The CDR3, as DNA: TGTGCCAGCAGCCCCCACTTGGCCGAGCAGTACTTC. It is translated as CASSPHLAEQYF.

This clonotype was counted between two and nine times. The chain has TRBV15 and TRBJ2-1, with TRBD1 matching 8 bases. The CDR3 is 16 amino acids. Germline-derived CDR1 and CDR2 are LNHNV and YYDKDF (reference sequence). Trimming removed 4 bases from V and 9 bases from J; junction bases left unmatched: 14. The CDR3 loop reads CATSTGQGNGIVEQFF. DNA of the CDR3: TGTGCCACCAGCACCGGACAGGGAAATGGTATCGTTGAGCAGTTCTTC.